Below are 24 T cell receptor beta chains sequenced from a single sample in a study of blood T cells in healthy people across ages. Combining a sample-barcoded 5' primer with a J-beta primer mix, a second PCR ran for roughly 7 to 11 cycles. MiXCR was run by TCRdb on the 5' RACE reads, yielding one entry per CDR3 protein. Here the sample spans roughly 1,800,000 distinct CDR3 sequences, about 50% being singletons. The source material was blood. All receptors come from a middle-aged woman in good health.

V and J are TRBV28 and TRBJ1-5; TRBD1 might be the D (5 bases). The CDR3 length is 13 residues. The germline gives CDR1 MDHEN, CDR2 SYDVKM. The V gene lost 6 bases and the J gene lost 6 bases, with 12 bases spanning the gap. The CDR3 bases are TGTGCCAGCAGGGGGGTTGGGGGTCAGCCCCAGCATTTT. Translated: CASRGVGGQPQHF.

This clonotype has just a few counts. The chain links TRBV13 to TRBJ2-4; no reliable D call. Trimming took 2 bases from V and 0 from J, leaving 8 bases between them. Germline-derived CDR1 and CDR2 are PRHDT and FYEKMQ (reference sequence). The CDR3 consists of 15 residues. The DNA of the CDR3 is TGTGCCAGCAGCTTATCCGGTGCAGCCAAAAACATTCAGTACTTC. Encoded protein: CASSLSGAAKNIQYF.

The chain uses TRBV7-2 and TRBJ2-7; perhaps TRBD2 as D (6 bases). V lost 2 bases and J lost 3, with 23 bases in between. CDR1 is SGHTA, CDR2 FQGNSA, per germline. This CDR3 contains 18 residues. In nucleotides, the CDR3 is TGTGCCAGCAGCTTAAATGCGAACTCCCGGGACTTTTTCTACGAGCAGTACTTC. Translating it yields CASSLNANSRDFFYEQYF.

The CDR3 sequence: CASSLAGEDQPQHF. For the CDR3, the DNA is TGTGCCAGCAGTTTAGCAGGGGAGGACCAGCCCCAGCATTTT. This chain connects TRBV12-3 or TRBV12-4 to TRBJ1-5, with D perhaps TRBD1 (5 bases). V lost 0 bases to trimming and J lost 7 bases, with 10 bases between them. The CDR3 extends over 14 amino acids.

V usage is TRBV27 and J usage is TRBJ1-5; 8 bases line up with TRBD1. CDR3 size: 15 residues. V shed 1 base, J shed 7 bases, and the junction held 6 bases outside the gene matches. Germline V gene lookup returns CDR1 MNHEY and CDR2 SMNVEV (reference sequence). The CDR3 nucleotides are TGTGCCAGCAGTTTATACTCAGGGGGCCCACAGCCCCAGCATTTT. Translating gives CASSLYSGGPQPQHF.

This clonotype appeared many times. V gene TRBV7-2 combines with J gene TRBJ2-5, with D unclear. Germline V gene sequence: CDR1 SGHTA, CDR2 FQGNSA. Trimming pared 0 bases from V and 0 bases from J, leaving 5 bases between. The CDR3 runs to 14 residues. The CDR3 here is CASSLAVYQETQYF. Here the CDR3 DNA reads TGTGCCAGCAGCTTAGCGGTGTACCAAGAGACCCAGTACTTC.

The table lists this clonotype with a few counts. CDR3: CASSQDLGTSFNEQFF. CDR3 coding DNA: TGTGCCAGCAGCCAAGATCTCGGGACTAGCTTCAATGAGCAGTTCTTC. The rearrangement links TRBV4-2 to TRBJ2-1; 9 nucleotides agree with TRBD2. Germline trimming cut 0 bases from V and 6 bases from J; bases unmatched to any gene: 6. This CDR3 comprises 16 residues. Looked up from germline, CDR1 is LGHNA and CDR2 is YNFKEQ.

This clonotype was detected a few times. The CDR3 is CASSSRTRRQETQYF. The CDR3 nucleotides read TGTGCCAGCAGTTCCAGGACGAGGAGACAAGAGACCCAGTACTTC. The rearrangement links TRBV11-2 to TRBJ2-5; D is ambiguous. CDR1 is SGHAT and CDR2 is FQNNGV in the germline V gene. The CDR3 totals 15 residues. Trimming removed 6 bases at V and 2 bases at J, with 16 bases between.

Remarks on this clonotype: An end of the junction differs from the germline gene, which may be a read error. The chain links TRBV4-1 to TRBJ2-7; D remains unclear. This CDR3 spans 15 amino acids. Looked up from germline, CDR1 is MGHRA and CDR2 is YSYEKL. The CDR3 reads CASSQDPGPPYKQYF. For the CDR3, the DNA is TGCGCCAGCAGCCAAGATCCGGGTCCCCCCTACAAGCAGTACTTC.

This clonotype has just a few counts. The rearrangement uses TRBV7-2 and TRBJ2-5; TRBD1 matches 8 bases. The CDR3 is 16 residues long. Per the germline V gene, CDR1 is SGHTA and CDR2 is FQGNSA. The V and J ends lost 5 bases and 4 bases, in that order; junction bases with no gene match: 12. CDR3 bases: TGTGCCAGCAGCCAAAGGACAGGGAGGAGGTCAGAGACCCAGTACTTC. Protein: CASSQRTGRRSETQYF.

The table lists this clonotype with a few counts. This chain connects TRBV11-2 to TRBJ2-3, with 7 bases matching TRBD1. The CDR3 spans 16 residues. V gave up 3 bases and J gave up 3 bases; unmatched junction bases: 9. The germline gives CDR1 SGHAT, CDR2 FQNNGV. CDR3 DNA sequence: TGTGCCAGCAGCTTCCGACAGGGTAGGGGAACAGATACGCAGTATTTT. Its protein product is CASSFRQGRGTDTQYF.

This clonotype occurred once. The chain combines TRBV28 with TRBJ2-5; 8 bases agree with TRBD1. The trim removed 10 bases at V and 2 bases at J, leaving 12 bases unmatched. The CDR3 loop spans 15 amino acids. Germline V gene lookup returns CDR1 MDHEN and CDR2 SYDVKM. CDR3 sequence reads: CATQDRESGQETQYF. In nucleotides, the CDR3 is TGTGCCACCCAGGACAGGGAAAGTGGACAAGAGACCCAGTACTTC.

The V call is TRBV6-2 or TRBV6-3, the J call TRBJ2-1; D is perhaps TRBD1 (6 bases). The germline V and J ends were trimmed by 7 bases and 2 bases, with 15 bases remaining between them. Germline CDR1 and CDR2: MNHEY and SVGEGT. The CDR3 has 15 residues. The CDR3 loop is CASTNRDTAYNEQFF. The CDR3 nucleotides read TGTGCCAGCACTAATCGGGACACCGCCTACAATGAGCAGTTCTTC.

The chain combines TRBV4-3 with TRBJ2-1; tentatively, D is TRBD2 (5 bases). Germline V gene sequence: CDR1 LGHNA, CDR2 YSLEER. V lost 3 bases and J 8 bases, leaving 14 bases between the germline ends. The CDR3 loop spans 14 amino acids. The CDR3 loop is CASSQPPGGDEQFF. CDR3 in DNA: TGCGCCAGCAGCCAGCCCCCCGGAGGCGATGAGCAGTTCTTC.

J is TRBJ2-4 and V is TRBV6-2 or TRBV6-3; D ambiguous. The J call may be mistaken, given a closer DNA end match to TRBJ2-7. Germline V gene sequence: CDR1 MNHEY, CDR2 SVGEGT. The CDR3 is 16 residues long. CDR3: CASTLSMSRSSYEQYF. In DNA form, the CDR3 reads TGTGCCAGCACCCTGAGCATGAGCCGCAGCTCCTACGAGCAGTACTTC.

The J gene is TRBJ2-7, the V gene TRBV27; D gene unclear. The end of the DNA aligns better with TRBJ2-1, so the J call may be wrong. This CDR3 has 16 amino acids. Germline-derived CDR1 and CDR2 are MNHEY and SMNVEV (reference sequence). The CDR3 region is CASSSPRTAASYEQFF. Here the CDR3 DNA reads TGTGCCAGCAGCTCGCCCCGGACGGCTGCCTCCTACGAGCAGTTCTTC.

The V gene is TRBV20-1, the J gene TRBJ1-1, with TRBD1 as a possible D gene (6 bases). Looked up from germline, CDR1 is DFQATT and CDR2 is SNEGSKA (reference sequence). The CDR3 covers 13 residues. V lost 7 bases, J lost 0 bases, and 12 bases lay in between. CDR3 in DNA: TGCAGTGTTGATACAGGGTTGAACACTGAAGCTTTCTTT. It yields the protein CSVDTGLNTEAFF.

Details on this clonotype: A junction boundary mismatches the germline segment, possibly from a read error. The chain recombines TRBV5-1 with TRBJ1-2, with 7 bases matching TRBD1. Germline loops: CDR1 SGHRS, CDR2 YFSETQ. This CDR3 contains 15 residues. DNA for the CDR3: TGCGCCAGCAGTCGAGGGGGCACGGCTAACTATGGCCACACCTTC. Translation gives CASSRGGTANYGHTF. Using reference TRBV5-1 and TRBJ1-2 for the parts outside the CDR3, the full variable domain is KAGVTQTPRYLIKTRGQQVTLSCSPISGHRSVSWYQQTPGQGLQFLFEYFSETQRNKGNFPGRFSGRQFSNSRSEMNVSTLELGDSALYLCASSRGGTANYGHTFGSGTRLTVV.

This chain connects TRBV6-2 or TRBV6-3 to TRBJ2-3; unclear D gene. The CDR3 spans 13 residues. The germline V gene encodes CDR1 MNHEY and CDR2 SVGEGT. Trimming stripped 2 bases from V and 6 bases from J, with 9 bases between. The chain's CDR3 is CASSYPHRDTQYF. The CDR3 DNA follows: TGTGCCAGCAGTTACCCTCATAGGGATACGCAGTATTTT.

This clonotype was seen a handful of times. V usage is TRBV25-1 and J usage is TRBJ2-7; TRBD2 might be the D (6 bases). In germline, CDR1 is MGHDK, CDR2 SYGVNS. V lost 3 bases, J lost 7 bases, and 13 bases lay in between. The length of the CDR3 is 13 residues. The CDR3, as DNA: TGTGCCAGCAGTGATGCGGGGAATGGGGAGCAGTACTTC. Translating it yields CASSDAGNGEQYF.

Of note for this clonotype: Sequence at one end of the junction differs from germline and may be a read error. The CDR3 DNA sequence: TGTGCCACCAGCAGAGATCAGGAACAGGATTTCTACAATGAGCGGTTCTTC. Translation gives CATSRDQEQDFYNERFF. V and J are TRBV15 and TRBJ2-1, with D maybe TRBD1 (5 bases). CDR3 length equals 17 residues. Germline CDR1 and CDR2: LNHNV and YYDKDF (reference sequence). Using reference TRBV15 and TRBJ2-1 for the parts outside the CDR3, the full variable domain is DAMVIQNPRYQVTQFGKPVTLSCSQTLNHNVMYWYQQKSSQAPKLLFHYYDKDFNNEADTPDNFQSRRPNTSFCFLDIRSPGLGDTAMYLCATSRDQEQDFYNERFFGPGTRLTVL.

This clonotype was detected only a few times. The genes are TRBV27 and TRBJ1-5, with 10 bases matching TRBD1. The CDR3 sequence is 14 residues long. Looked up from germline, CDR1 is MNHEY and CDR2 is SMNVEV (reference sequence). V gave up 6 bases and J gave up 7 bases; unmatched junction bases: 6. The CDR3 DNA sequence: TGTGCCAGCAGGACAGGGGGCTATGGACAGCCCCAGCATTTT. Translated, it gives CASRTGGYGQPQHF.

This clonotype was seen a single time. The V and J genes are TRBV20-1 and TRBJ2-3; 8 positions match TRBD1. The V and J ends lost 6 bases and 4 bases, in that order; junction bases with no gene match: 9. In germline, CDR1 is DFQATT, CDR2 SNEGSKA (reference sequence). This CDR3 contains 14 residues. CDR3 sequence (DNA): TGCAGTGCCAGACAAGCAGGGGGCGCAGATACGCAGTATTTT. This translates into CSARQAGGADTQYF.

The chain employs TRBV9 and TRBJ2-1; D is uncertain. V lost 4 bases, J lost 4 bases, and 12 bases lay in between. This CDR3 is built from 14 residues. CDR1 is SGDLS and CDR2 is YYNGEE in the germline V gene. The CDR3 loop is CASSPDPLYNEQFF. CDR3 nucleotides: TGTGCCAGCAGCCCCGACCCATTATACAATGAGCAGTTCTTC.